A single sample gave rise to the 9 T cell receptor beta chains below, sequenced in a study of cytomegalovirus exposure and HLA in healthy donors. PCR primers comprised 60 Vbeta and 13 Jbeta primers. The data were produced by immunoSEQ multiplex PCR, yet TCRdb's version contains in-frame clones alone and is incomplete. The sample includes 150,000 to 200,000 clones. The material sequenced was PBMCs. These receptors were obtained from a young man in good health and CMV-seronegative.

The rearrangement joins TRBV29-1 to TRBJ1-4; maybe TRBD1 (5 bases). CDR3 size: 12 residues. Germline-derived CDR1 and CDR2 are SQVTM and ANQGSEA. V was clipped by 4 bases and J by 8 bases, with 11 bases between them. The CDR3 spells CSVATESEKLFF. CDR3 nucleotide sequence: TGCAGCGTTGCGACAGAGAGCGAAAAACTGTTTTTT.

V is TRBV29-1 and J is TRBJ2-1, with 8 nucleotides matching TRBD1. V trimming: 6 bases; J trimming: 4 bases; junction bases outside the gene matches: 14. Germline CDR1 is SQVTM and CDR2 is ANQGSEA. The CDR3 contains 16 residues. The CDR3 coding sequence is TGCAGCGTGAAAGGTTTCAGGGGGCTCTTGTACAATGAGCAGTTCTTC. Amino acid sequence: CSVKGFRGLLYNEQFF.

The rearrangement uses TRBV10-2 and TRBJ2-3; 9 positions agree with TRBD2. Germline trimming cut 5 bases from V and 2 bases from J; bases unmatched to any gene: 11. This CDR3 is 17 amino acids long. Per germline, CDR1 WSHSY and CDR2 SAAADI. CDR3 protein: CASSPSGTLPLTDTQYF. In DNA, the CDR3 is TGCGCCAGCAGTCCTAGCGGGACACTTCCCCTCACAGATACGCAGTATTTT.

The rearrangement joins TRBV5-1 to TRBJ2-7, with D possibly being TRBD1 (6 bases). The CDR3 has 13 amino acids. Trimming took 0 bases from V and 2 from J, leaving 6 bases between them. Germline V gene lookup returns CDR1 SGHRS and CDR2 YFSETQ. In DNA, the CDR3 is TGCGCCAGCAGCTTGGACAGGGCCTACGAGCAGTACTTC. Protein product: CASSLDRAYEQYF. Combining the CDR3 with reference TRBV5-1 and TRBJ2-7 gives the whole variable domain KAGVTQTPRYLIKTRGQQVTLSCSPISGHRSVSWYQQTPGQGLQFLFEYFSETQRNKGNFPGRFSGRQFSNSRSEMNVSTLELGDSALYLCASSLDRAYEQYFGPGTRLTVT.

The chain has TRBV30 and TRBJ1-1; TRBD1 might be the D (6 bases). The CDR3 runs to 18 residues. Germline V gene lookup returns CDR1 GTSNPN and CDR2 SVGIG (reference sequence). V was trimmed by 1 base and J by 7 bases, leaving 28 bases between them. Here the CDR3 reads CAWSGLPPQGREYGEAFF. In nucleotides, the CDR3 is TGTGCCTGGAGTGGTCTCCCGCCCCAGGGGCGCGAGTACGGTGAAGCTTTCTTT. The full variable domain, rest sourced from reference TRBV30 and TRBJ1-1, is SQTIHQWPATLVQPVGSPLSLECTVEGTSNPNLYWYRQAAGRGLQLLFYSVGIGQISSEVPQNLSASRPQDRQFILSSKKLLLSDSGFYLCAWSGLPPQGREYGEAFFGQGTRLTVV.

The chain has TRBV14 and TRBJ2-7; 15 bases align to TRBD2. Germline CDR1 SGHDN, CDR2 FVKESK. Unmatched junction bases numbered 5, after V lost 3 bases and J lost 2 bases. The CDR3 consists of 17 residues. The CDR3 region is CASSHRTSGGVAYEQYF. Written as DNA, the CDR3 is TGTGCCAGCAGCCACCGGACTAGCGGGGGGGTGGCCTACGAGCAGTACTTC.

This sequence joins TRBV4-2 and TRBJ1-4; D ambiguous. Germline V CDR1 and CDR2: LGHNA, YNFKEQ. This CDR3 has 17 residues. The germline V and J ends were trimmed by 4 bases and 0 bases, with 15 bases remaining between them. As DNA, the CDR3 is TGTGCCAGCAGCCCACTTTTGGAGGGCGCAACTAATGAAAAACTGTTTTTT. Translation: CASSPLLEGATNEKLFF.

The chain is built from TRBV9 and TRBJ2-1; D is possibly TRBD2 (6 bases). V was trimmed by 6 bases and J by 8 bases, leaving 21 bases between them. The CDR3 has 15 residues. CDR1 and CDR2 (germline): SGDLS, YYNGEE. CDR3 sequence: CASTIFGGRGDEQFF. The CDR3 bases are TGTGCCAGCACCATCTTTGGGGGGAGAGGAGATGAGCAGTTCTTC. Using reference TRBV9 and TRBJ2-1 for the parts outside the CDR3, the full variable domain is DSGVTQTPKHLITATGQRVTLRCSPRSGDLSVYWYQQSLDQGLQFLIQYYNGEERAKGNILERFSAQQFPDLHSELNLSSLELGDSALYFCASTIFGGRGDEQFFGPGTRLTVL.

This rearrangement joins TRBV15 to TRBJ2-7; 7 nucleotides align to TRBD1. V lost 3 bases, J lost 4 bases, and 9 bases stayed unmatched. The CDR3 is 15 residues long. In germline, CDR1 is LNHNV, CDR2 YYDKDF (reference sequence). CDR3 amino acids: CATSRFRQGGYEQYF. The DNA of the CDR3 is TGTGCCACCAGCAGGTTCCGACAGGGTGGGTACGAGCAGTACTTC.